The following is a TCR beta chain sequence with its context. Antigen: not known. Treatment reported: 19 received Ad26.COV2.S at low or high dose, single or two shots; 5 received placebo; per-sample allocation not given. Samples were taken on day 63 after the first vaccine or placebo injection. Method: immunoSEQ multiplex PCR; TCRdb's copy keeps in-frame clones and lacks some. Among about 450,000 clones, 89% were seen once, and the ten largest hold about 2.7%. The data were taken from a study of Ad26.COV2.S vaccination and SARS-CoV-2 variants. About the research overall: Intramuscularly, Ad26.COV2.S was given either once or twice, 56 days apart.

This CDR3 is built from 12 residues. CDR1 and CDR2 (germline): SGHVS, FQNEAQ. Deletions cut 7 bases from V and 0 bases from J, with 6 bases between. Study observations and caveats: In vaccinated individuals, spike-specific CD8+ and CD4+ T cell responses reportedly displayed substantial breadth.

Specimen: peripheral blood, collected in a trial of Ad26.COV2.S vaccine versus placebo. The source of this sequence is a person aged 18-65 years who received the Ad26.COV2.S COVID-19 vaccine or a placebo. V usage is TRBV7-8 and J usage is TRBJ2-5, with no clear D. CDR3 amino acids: CASKWYQETQYF. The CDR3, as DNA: TGTGCCAGCAAATGGTACCAAGAGACCCAGTACTTC.